Presented here are 27 T cell receptor beta chains from one specimen sequenced in a study of Ad26.COV2.S vaccination and SARS-CoV-2 variants. Treatment in this sample: roughly 18 received Ad26.COV2.S at low or high dose, single or two shots; roughly five received placebo; per-sample allocation not given. The investigators took samples on day 63 after the first vaccine or placebo injection. The method was immunoSEQ multiplex PCR; TCRdb's version includes in-frame clones alone and lacks a portion of them. The data contain some 460,000 clones, 89% of them singletons. The specimen comprised peripheral blood, sampled in a trial of Ad26.COV2.S vaccine versus placebo. These receptors originate from a person between 18 and 65 years old who received the Ad26.COV2.S COVID-19 vaccine or a placebo.

V gene TRBV5-5 combines with J gene TRBJ2-3; no definite D call. CDR1 is SGHKS and CDR2 is YYEKEE in the germline V gene (reference sequence). Trimming stripped 1 base from V and 0 bases from J, with 9 bases between. The CDR3 runs 15 residues. The CDR3 loop reads CASSLIKGSTDTQYF. Here the CDR3 DNA reads TGTGCCAGCAGCTTGATTAAAGGTAGCACAGATACGCAGTATTTT.

This rearrangement joins TRBV5-8 to TRBJ2-1; D may be TRBD2 (6 bases). Germline assignment: CDR1 SGHTS and CDR2 YDEGEE. With 4 bases removed from V and 0 bases from J, the gap between germline ends came to 17 bases. The CDR3 runs to 17 residues. The CDR3: CASSLDLTGLSYNEQFF. CDR3 sequence (DNA): TGTGCCAGCAGCCTCGACCTTACGGGACTCTCCTACAATGAGCAGTTCTTC.

The genes are TRBV15 and TRBJ2-3; possibly TRBD2 for D (5 bases). Germline V gene lookup returns CDR1 LNHNV and CDR2 YYDKDF (reference sequence). The germline V and J ends were trimmed by 0 bases and 1 base, with 17 bases remaining between them. CDR3 size: 18 residues. The CDR3 reads CATSRDLPGSQGTDTQYF. In DNA, the CDR3 is TGTGCCACCAGCAGAGACCTTCCGGGATCACAAGGCACAGATACGCAGTATTTT.

As regards this clone: The sample contains more than one DNA sequence encoding this CDR3. The V gene is TRBV7-9, the J gene TRBJ1-1; D gene uncertain. Trimming left V 2 bases short and J 3 bases short, with 4 bases between. The CDR3 extends over 12 amino acids. Looked up from germline, CDR1 is SEHNR and CDR2 is FQNEAQ (reference sequence). In nucleotides, the CDR3 is TGTGCCAGCAGCTTACTTGACACTGAAGCTTTCTTT. As protein: CASSLLDTEAFF.

The chain joins TRBV15 to TRBJ2-7; D is unresolved. From germline, CDR1 is LNHNV and CDR2 YYDKDF (reference sequence). This CDR3 is 14 amino acids long. Trimming took 0 bases from V and 4 from J, leaving 10 bases between them. Here the CDR3 reads CATSREGRPYEQYF. The CDR3 region has the DNA TGTGCCACCAGCAGAGAGGGCAGGCCTTACGAGCAGTACTTC.

This clone was seen just once. The chain combines TRBV5-5 with TRBJ2-1, with D hard to call. This CDR3 comprises 15 residues. Deletions cut 0 bases from V and 8 bases from J, with 15 bases between. Germline CDR1 SGHKS, CDR2 YYEKEE (reference sequence). The CDR3: CASSLVAHKDDEQFF. The CDR3 bases are TGTGCCAGCAGCTTGGTGGCCCACAAGGACGATGAGCAGTTCTTC. The full variable domain, in which reference TRBV5-5 and TRBJ2-1 provide the parts outside the CDR3, is DAGVTQSPTHLIKTRGQQVTLRCSPISGHKSVSWYQQVLGQGPQFIFQYYEKEERGRGNFPDRFSARQFPNYSSELNVNALLLGDSALYLCASSLVAHKDDEQFFGPGTRLTVL.

The genes are TRBV19 and TRBJ2-3; 7 bases agree with TRBD1. Trimming removed 6 bases from V and 2 bases from J; junction bases left unmatched: 8. Germline CDR1 reads LNHDA; CDR2 reads SQIVND (reference sequence). This CDR3 has 15 amino acids. The CDR3 DNA reads as TGTGCCAGTAGCTCGCCCGGACAGGTCACAGATACGCAGTATTTT. Translating it yields CASSSPGQVTDTQYF. The full variable domain, with the rest looked up from reference TRBV19 and TRBJ2-3, is DGGITQSPKYLFRKEGQNVTLSCEQNLNHDAMYWYRQDPGQGLRLIYYSQIVNDFQKGDIAEGYSVSREKKESFPLTVTSAQKNPTAFYLCASSSPGQVTDTQYFGPGTRLTVL.

The chain carries TRBV19 and TRBJ2-1; D unresolved. The CDR3 sequence is 14 residues long. CDR1 LNHDA and CDR2 SQIVND come from the germline V gene (reference sequence). Trimming took off 1 base at V and 6 bases at J, with 10 bases between the two ends. The CDR3 nucleotides read TGTGCCAGTAGTATAGGGCTCAATCGCAATGAGCAGTTCTTC. This sequence encodes CASSIGLNRNEQFF.

The chain combines TRBV4-1 with TRBJ2-1; the match to TRBD1 covers 8 bases. In germline, CDR1 is MGHRA, CDR2 YSYEKL. Trimming at V came to 0 bases and at J to 8 bases, leaving 3 bases not matched to a gene. This CDR3 has 14 amino acids. The CDR3 protein is CASSQDLGQDEQFF. As DNA, the CDR3 is TGCGCCAGCAGCCAAGATTTGGGACAGGATGAGCAGTTCTTC.

The V gene is TRBV3-1 (or the pseudogene TRBV3-2), the J gene TRBJ2-3; D is unresolved. Per the germline V gene, CDR1 is LGHDT and CDR2 is YNNKEL (reference sequence). This CDR3 is 15 amino acids long. The V and J ends lost 5 bases and 0 bases respectively, with 12 bases between them. The CDR3 loop reads CASSAGSTSTDTQYF. In DNA, the CDR3 is TGTGCCAGCAGCGCCGGGTCCACTAGCACAGATACGCAGTATTTT.

In nucleotides, the CDR3 is TGTGCCAGCAACACAAGTGGAGGCAGGTTGTGTCAGCCCCAGCATTTT. This sequence encodes CASNTSGGRLCQPQHF. The chain joins TRBV27 to TRBJ1-5; D remains unclear. The V gene lost 7 bases and the J gene lost 6 bases, with 22 bases spanning the gap. Per germline, CDR1 MNHEY and CDR2 SMNVEV (reference sequence). The CDR3 consists of 16 residues.

Comment on this clone: This sample includes further DNA sequences coding for the same CDR3. The rearrangement uses TRBV12-3 or TRBV12-4 and TRBJ1-1; D call uncertain. The V end was cut by 3 bases, the J end by 5 bases, with 10 bases between. CDR3 length equals 13 residues. The CDR3 here is CASSFYGGTEAFF. As DNA, the CDR3 is TGTGCCAGCAGTTTTTACGGAGGTACTGAAGCTTTCTTT.

The chain employs TRBV5-8 and TRBJ2-3; TRBD2 aligns across 7 bases. The CDR3 has 17 residues. The V segment lost 6 bases and the J segment 3 bases; nucleotides outside the gene matches: 16. In germline, CDR1 is SGHTS, CDR2 YDEGEE. CDR3 sequence: CASTIPSGGRFTDTQYF. The CDR3 DNA sequence: TGTGCCAGCACCATACCTTCGGGGGGACGGTTTACAGATACGCAGTATTTT.

The chain links TRBV15 to TRBJ2-7; D not resolved. The CDR3 extends over 16 amino acids. CDR1 and CDR2 from the germline V gene are LNHNV and YYDKDF (reference sequence). Deletions cut 0 bases from V and 1 base from J, with 13 bases between. This chain's CDR3 is CATSRDRVSSSYEQYF. CDR3 coding DNA: TGTGCCACCAGCAGAGATAGGGTCTCATCATCCTACGAGCAGTACTTC.

V is TRBV7-9 and J is TRBJ2-4; D is undetermined. V lost 2 bases to trimming and J lost 0 bases, with 8 bases between them. CDR3 length: 15 residues. In germline, CDR1 is SEHNR, CDR2 FQNEAQ (reference sequence). The CDR3 sequence: CASSLLSLAKNIQYF. The CDR3 coding sequence is TGTGCCAGCAGCTTACTCAGTCTAGCCAAAAACATTCAGTACTTC. The full variable domain, rest sourced from reference TRBV7-9 and TRBJ2-4, is DTGVSQNPRHKITKRGQNVTFRCDPISEHNRLYWYRQTLGQGPEFLTYFQNEAQLEKSRLLSDRFSAERPKGSFSTLEIQRTEQGDSAMYLCASSLLSLAKNIQYFGAGTRLSVL.

The chain links TRBV7-2 to TRBJ2-5; perhaps D is TRBD1 or TRBD2 (6 bases each). CDR1 SGHTA and CDR2 FQGNSA come from the germline V gene. The CDR3 sequence is 14 residues long. Trimming shortened V by 2 bases and J by 4 bases, and 11 bases separated the two germline ends. CDR3 DNA: TGTGCCAGCAGCTTATATGGGGGGCCAGAGACCCAGTACTTC. As protein: CASSLYGGPETQYF.

Written as DNA, the CDR3 is TGTGCCTGGAGTGTTTCAGGGGCCTATAATTCACCCCTCCACTTT. Amino acid sequence: CAWSVSGAYNSPLHF. The rearrangement uses TRBV30 and TRBJ1-6; D is possibly TRBD1 (6 bases). CDR1 is GTSNPN, CDR2 SVGIG, per germline (reference sequence). The CDR3 length is 15 residues. Trimming took 0 bases from V and 2 from J, leaving 8 bases between them.

The chain recombines TRBV5-4 with TRBJ2-1; D gene unclear. The CDR3 spans 13 residues. Germline V gene lookup returns CDR1 SGHNT and CDR2 YYREEE (reference sequence). Trimming stripped 1 base from V and 5 bases from J, with 7 bases between. The CDR3 bases are TGTGCCAGCAGCTTGCGCCTCGACAATGAGCAGTTCTTC. This translates into CASSLRLDNEQFF. The full variable domain, with the rest looked up from reference TRBV5-4 and TRBJ2-1, is ETGVTQSPTHLIKTRGQQVTLRCSSQSGHNTVSWYQQALGQGPQFIFQYYREEENGRGNFPPRFSGLQFPNYSSELNVNALELDDSALYLCASSLRLDNEQFFGPGTRLTVL.

The chain couples TRBV7-3 to TRBJ2-1; D is ambiguous. Germline V gene data show CDR1 as SGHTA and CDR2 as FQGTGA. V was cut by 4 bases and J by 9 bases, with 13 bases left in between. CDR3 length equals 13 residues. In nucleotides, the CDR3 is TGTGCCAGCAGCTCAACGAGTTTCGGTGAGCAGTTCTTC. Translating it yields CASSSTSFGEQFF.

The CDR3 protein is CASSTRDFAYNEQFF. For the CDR3, the DNA is TGTGCCAGTAGTACCCGGGACTTCGCCTACAATGAGCAGTTCTTC. This chain joins TRBV19 and TRBJ2-1, with D perhaps TRBD2 (6 bases). The V end was cut by 4 bases, the J end by 2 bases, with 12 bases between. CDR1 is LNHDA and CDR2 is SQIVND in the germline V gene (reference sequence). The length of the CDR3 is 15 residues.

The chain recombines TRBV7-3 with TRBJ2-1, with 10 bases that match TRBD1. There are 17 residues in the CDR3. Germline CDR1 reads SGHTA; CDR2 reads FQGTGA. V lost 5 bases and J lost 9; bases outside the gene matches: 16. The CDR3 DNA sequence: TGTGCCAGCAGCCTACAACCCGGGACAGGGGCGGATGGTGAGCAGTTCTTC. This gives the protein CASSLQPGTGADGEQFF.

The chain joins TRBV28 to TRBJ1-1; D unresolved. The V and J ends lost 1 base and 8 bases respectively, with 8 bases between them. CDR1 and CDR2 (germline): MDHEN, SYDVKM. This CDR3 is 12 amino acids long. The CDR3: CASSLYPKEAFF. In DNA, the CDR3 is TGTGCCAGCAGTTTATACCCCAAAGAAGCTTTCTTT.

V usage is TRBV25-1 and J usage is TRBJ2-1; TRBD2 is a possible D gene (6 bases). Germline V lookup: CDR1 MGHDK, CDR2 SYGVNS. The CDR3 totals 13 residues. The germline V and J ends were trimmed by 8 bases and 8 bases, with 16 bases remaining between them. The CDR3 loop reads CASALGGADEQFF. The CDR3 DNA reads as TGTGCCAGCGCCCTGGGGGGAGCAGATGAGCAGTTCTTC.

Points on this clone: Within the sample, other DNA sequences also encode this same CDR3. V gene TRBV7-9 combines with J gene TRBJ1-3; D is unresolved. Germline values: CDR1 SEHNR, CDR2 FQNEAQ (reference sequence). This CDR3 is 13 amino acids long. The V gene lost 0 bases and the J gene lost 4 bases, with 4 bases spanning the gap. CDR3 sequence (DNA): TGTGCCAGCAGCTTAGCGCTAGGAAACACCATATATTTT. Translation gives CASSLALGNTIYF.

The rearrangement links TRBV7-8 to TRBJ1-1; D remains unclear. The CDR3 loop spans 14 amino acids. Germline CDR1 SGHVS, CDR2 FQNEAQ. The V and J ends lost 5 bases and 1 base respectively, with 11 bases between them. The CDR3 bases are TGTGCCAGCAGCCCCAACATTGGGAACACTGAAGCTTTCTTT. Translating it yields CASSPNIGNTEAFF.

The V call is TRBV27, the J call TRBJ1-1, with 8 bases identical to TRBD1. The CDR3 is 15 residues long. Germline CDR1 is MNHEY and CDR2 is SMNVEV (reference sequence). Trimming cost V 4 bases and J 2 bases; bases outside gene matches: 6. The CDR3, as DNA: TGTGCCAGCAGTTCGCCCAGGGGGCGCAACACTGAAGCTTTCTTT. Protein: CASSSPRGRNTEAFF.

The V and J genes are TRBV6-2 or TRBV6-3 and TRBJ1-5, with D possibly matching TRBD1 (5 bases). Trimming left V 5 bases short and J 7 bases short, with 15 bases between. The CDR3 length is 14 residues. Germline values: CDR1 MNHEY, CDR2 SVGEGT. The CDR3 nucleotides are TGTGCCAGCAGTGAGATGTGGGGGGGACAGCCCCAGCATTTT. It encodes CASSEMWGGQPQHF.